A single sample is the source of the 3 T cell receptor beta chains below, sequenced in a study of T cell clonality in common variable immunodeficiency. Here immunoSEQ multiplex PCR was the method, and the copy in TCRdb shows in-frame clones only, minus some. The data list tens of thousands of clones, none observed once; around 3% falls to the top ten. The specimen sequenced was peripheral blood mononuclear cells. The receptors come from a person aged 18 to 75 in good health.

This clone has at least ten counts. The read finishes 3 residues shy of the CDR3 end, and the germline J gene is used to complete it. The chain links TRBV5-6 to TRBJ1-1; TRBD1 might be the D (5 bases). V lost 4 bases and J 5 bases, leaving 18 bases between the germline ends. The CDR3 totals 15 residues. CDR1 SGHDT and CDR2 YYEEEE come from the germline V gene. CDR3 sequence reads: CASSGPGGIGTEAFF. The sequenced CDR3 bases are TGTGCCAGCAGCGGTCCTGGGGGGATTGGGACTGAA.

This clone is deemed medium-sized. The read ends 3 residues before the CDR3 terminus; that terminus is restored from the germline J gene. The chain recombines TRBV6-1 with TRBJ1-2; 7 bases map to TRBD1. The CDR3 spans 16 residues. Germline V gene sequence: CDR1 MNHNS, CDR2 SASEGT. The part of the CDR3 DNA that was read is TGTGCCAGCAGTGAAGCGGGTTTAGGGGGCGGAAAGGGC. Translating gives CASSEAGLGGGKG. The complete CDR3 protein is CASSEAGLGGGKGYTF.

Concerning this clone: The DNA ends 3 residues before the CDR3 does, and the rest of the CDR3 is filled in from the germline J gene. The chain recombines TRBV7-6 with TRBJ2-2, with D tentatively TRBD2 (5 bases). CDR3 length: 13 residues. CDR1 is SGHVS, CDR2 FNYEAQ, per germline. This CDR3 is CASSSDYNSPLFF. The CDR3 DNA, read in part, is TGTGCCAGCAGCTCCGACTATAATTCACCG.